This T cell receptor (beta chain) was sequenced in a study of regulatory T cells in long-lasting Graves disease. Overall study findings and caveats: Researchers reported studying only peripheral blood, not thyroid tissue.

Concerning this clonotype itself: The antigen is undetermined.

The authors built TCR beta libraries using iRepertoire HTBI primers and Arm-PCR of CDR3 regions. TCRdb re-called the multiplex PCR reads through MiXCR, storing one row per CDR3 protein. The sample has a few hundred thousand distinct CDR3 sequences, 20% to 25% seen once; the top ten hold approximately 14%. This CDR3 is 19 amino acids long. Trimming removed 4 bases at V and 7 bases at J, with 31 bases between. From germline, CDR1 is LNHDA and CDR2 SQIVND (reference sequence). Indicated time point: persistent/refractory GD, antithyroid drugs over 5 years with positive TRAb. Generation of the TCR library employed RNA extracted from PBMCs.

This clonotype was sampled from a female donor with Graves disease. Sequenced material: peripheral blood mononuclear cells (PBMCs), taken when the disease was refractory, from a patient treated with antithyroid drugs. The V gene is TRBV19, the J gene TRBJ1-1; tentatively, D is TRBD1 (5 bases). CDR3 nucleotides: TGTGCCAGTAGTAACACAGTACGGGGCGAGGTACTCCCTTACTATGAAGCTTTCTTT. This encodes CASSNTVRGEVLPYYEAFF. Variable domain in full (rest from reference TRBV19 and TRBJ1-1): DGGITQSPKYLFRKEGQNVTLSCEQNLNHDAMYWYRQDPGQGLRLIYYSQIVNDFQKGDIAEGYSVSREKKESFPLTVTSAQKNPTAFYLCASSNTVRGEVLPYYEAFFGQGTRLTVV.